These 14 T cell receptor beta chains originate from one sample sequenced in a study of cytomegalovirus exposure and HLA in healthy donors. A multiplex PCR was run with 60 Vbeta primers and 13 Jbeta primers. The assay was immunoSEQ multiplex PCR, and TCRdb's table has in-frame clones only and misses some. This table holds approximately 110,000 clones, less than 85% found once. The sequencing sample was made of PBMCs. The source is a woman in her forties in good health and CMV-seronegative.

This clone was observed a few times. This rearrangement joins TRBV5-1 to TRBJ2-7; 9 positions agree with TRBD2. Germline V gene lookup returns CDR1 SGHRS and CDR2 YFSETQ. V lost 1 base and J lost 6; bases outside the gene matches: 5. CDR3 length: 14 amino acids. CDR3 coding DNA: TGCGCCAGCAGCTTGTTAGCGGGAGAGGTCGAGCAGTACTTC. It specifies CASSLLAGEVEQYF. Variable domain in full (rest from reference TRBV5-1 and TRBJ2-7): KAGVTQTPRYLIKTRGQQVTLSCSPISGHRSVSWYQQTPGQGLQFLFEYFSETQRNKGNFPGRFSGRQFSNSRSEMNVSTLELGDSALYLCASSLLAGEVEQYFGPGTRLTVT.

This chain links TRBV7-2 with TRBJ1-1; D uncertain. V lost 5 bases and J 1 base, leaving 11 bases between the germline ends. CDR3 length: 14 residues. Germline V lookup: CDR1 SGHTA, CDR2 FQGNSA. CDR3 sequence (DNA): TGTGCCAGCAGCGTCAAAACACCGAACACTGAAGCTTTCTTT. This codes for CASSVKTPNTEAFF.

The chain employs TRBV25-1 and TRBJ1-6; D unclear. CDR3 length equals 14 residues. Trimming left V 3 bases short and J 6 bases short, with 9 bases between. Germline CDR1 is MGHDK and CDR2 is SYGVNS. CDR3: CASSEPQINSPLHF. Written as DNA, the CDR3 is TGTGCCAGCAGTGAGCCGCAGATTAATTCACCCCTCCACTTT.

The chain links TRBV5-6 to TRBJ1-2; 9 bases line up with TRBD1. The junction had 8 bases not matched to a gene; V was cut back by 6 bases and J by 8 bases. Germline V CDR1 and CDR2: SGHDT, YYEEEE. This CDR3 spans 13 amino acids. DNA for the CDR3: TGTGCCAGCACCGTTGACAGGGGGTTGGGCTACACCTTC. This codes for CASTVDRGLGYTF.

This clone was observed a handful of times. The chain uses TRBV10-3 and TRBJ2-2, with TRBD1 matching over 9 bases. CDR3 length: 14 amino acids. The germline gives CDR1 ENHRY, CDR2 SYGVKD. Trimming removed 9 bases from V and 6 bases from J; junction bases left unmatched: 8. The CDR3 DNA sequence: TGTGCCATGGGGACAGGGAGTATGTCCGGGGAGCTGTTTTTT. Translated, it gives CAMGTGSMSGELFF.

This chain joins TRBV7-6 and TRBJ2-1, with D tentatively TRBD2 (5 bases). The CDR3 consists of 15 residues. Between the trimmed V and J ends, which lost 5 bases and 8 bases, there was a span of 19 bases. Germline V gene data show CDR1 as SGHVS and CDR2 as FNYEAQ. CDR3 loop: CASSLMTTIFDEQFF. The DNA for the CDR3 is TGTGCCAGCAGCCTTATGACTACCATCTTCGATGAGCAGTTCTTC.

The chain combines TRBV28 with TRBJ1-2; tentative D call: TRBD1 (6 bases). This CDR3 has 12 residues. The germline V gene encodes CDR1 MDHEN and CDR2 SYDVKM. V was shortened by 4 bases and J by 7 bases, with 10 bases between the two germline ends. In DNA, the CDR3 is TGTGCCAGCAGTTCCCCAGGGGCTGGCTACACCTTC. Protein sequence: CASSSPGAGYTF.

The chain links TRBV18 to TRBJ2-6; D unresolved. The CDR3 loop spans 18 amino acids. V lost 3 bases, J lost 0 bases, and 15 bases lay in between. Germline CDR1 KGHSH, CDR2 LQKENI. CDR3 sequence (DNA): TGTGCCAGCTCACCGCGACTTCACCTAATCTCTGGGGCCAACGTCCTGACTTTC. Translation: CASSPRLHLISGANVLTF.

The gene calls are TRBV25-1 and TRBJ2-3, with TRBD2 matching over 7 bases. The germline CDR1 and CDR2 sequences are MGHDK and SYGVNS. The CDR3 consists of 18 residues. After removal of 4 bases from V and 2 bases from J, the junction contained 15 bases not matched to a gene. CDR3 sequence reads: CASSGPSLGLTSTDTQYF. Written as DNA, the CDR3 is TGTGCCAGCAGTGGCCCCAGCCTGGGACTAACATCCACAGATACGCAGTATTTT.

The V gene is TRBV5-8, the J gene TRBJ1-1; no clear D gene. The CDR3 totals 12 residues. CDR1 SGHTS and CDR2 YDEGEE come from the germline V gene. Trimming pared 1 base from V and 1 base from J, leaving 2 bases between. CDR3 bases: TGTGCCAGCAGCTTGCAGAACACTGAAGCTTTCTTT. Protein product: CASSLQNTEAFF.

V gene TRBV18 combines with J gene TRBJ1-5; possible D gene TRBD1, 6 bases. CDR1 KGHSH and CDR2 LQKENI come from the germline V gene. Trimming left V 4 bases short and J 0 bases short, with 13 bases between. The CDR3 length is 16 residues. The CDR3 region is CASSQGQPYSNQPQHF. CDR3 nucleotides: TGTGCCAGCTCACAAGGACAGCCCTATAGCAATCAGCCCCAGCATTTT.

CDR3 coding DNA: TGTGCCTGGAGGATCCGACTAGCGGGAAGGGGTCGAGGAGAGACCCAGTACTTC. This sequence encodes CAWRIRLAGRGRGETQYF. The chain recombines TRBV30 with TRBJ2-5; 11 nucleotides agree with TRBD2. This CDR3 is built from 18 residues. The germline V gene has CDR1 GTSNPN and CDR2 SVGIG (reference sequence). With 3 bases clipped from V and 4 bases from J, the junction kept 16 bases outside the gene matches.

This rearrangement joins TRBV2 to TRBJ2-7; no clear D gene. Germline V gene lookup returns CDR1 SNHLY and CDR2 FYNNEI. This CDR3 spans 12 amino acids. CDR3 protein: CFKQKAAYEQYF. For the CDR3, the DNA is TGTTTCAAGCAGAAGGCGGCATACGAGCAGTACTTC.

The chain has TRBV27 and TRBJ2-7; 10 nucleotides match TRBD2. The CDR3 extends over 14 amino acids. Germline V gene lookup returns CDR1 MNHEY and CDR2 SMNVEV (reference sequence). Trimming took 6 bases from V and 2 from J; bases not matched to a gene: 4. For the CDR3, the DNA is TGTGCCAGCAGCCTAGCGGGGGCCGCCTACGAGCAGTACTTC. This translates into CASSLAGAAYEQYF.